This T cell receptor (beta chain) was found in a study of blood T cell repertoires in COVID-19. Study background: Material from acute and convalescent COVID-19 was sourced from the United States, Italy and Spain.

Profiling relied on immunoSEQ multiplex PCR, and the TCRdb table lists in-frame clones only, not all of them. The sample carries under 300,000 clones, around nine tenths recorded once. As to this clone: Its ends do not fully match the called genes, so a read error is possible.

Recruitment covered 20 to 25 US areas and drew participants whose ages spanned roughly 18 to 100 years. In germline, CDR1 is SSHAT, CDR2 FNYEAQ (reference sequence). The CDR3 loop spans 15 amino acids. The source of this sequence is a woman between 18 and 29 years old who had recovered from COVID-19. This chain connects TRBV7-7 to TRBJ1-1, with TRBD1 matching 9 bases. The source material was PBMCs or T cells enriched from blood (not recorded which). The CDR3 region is CASSFRDRVNTEAFF. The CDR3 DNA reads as TGTGCTAGCAGCTTCCGGGACAGGGTTAACACTGAAGCTTTCTTT.